This T cell receptor beta chain stems from a study of beta chain features in type 1 diabetes. Findings of the study overall: The cDNA sequencing approach could over-represent high-TCR-expressing cells.

In germline, CDR1 is SGHNT, CDR2 YYREEE (reference sequence). V shed 0 bases and J shed 9 bases, with 10 bases lying between them. CDR3 size: 13 residues. As to this clone: Antigen: not known.

Expressed TCRB transcripts got sequenced, as all isolated RNA was reverse transcribed. Sequenced by immunoSEQ multiplex PCR; TCRdb stores in-frame clones only, minus some. In the table there are about 320,000 clones, around 15% of which are singletons. Sequenced sample: central memory CD4+ T cells from blood. The sequence was obtained from a man aged 25-40 years in good health. This sequence joins TRBV5-4 and TRBJ2-1; no firm D call. CDR3 bases: TGTGCCAGCAGCTTGGGTGTGGATGGTGAGCAGTTCTTC. Protein: CASSLGVDGEQFF.